This T cell receptor (beta chain) was observed in a study of T cell changes during pregnancy in multiple sclerosis. Using immunoSEQ multiplex PCR, the repertoire was profiled, and TCRdb retains in-frame clones only, with some absent. The sample holds fewer than 150,000 clones, about 95% seen once. The sequence was collected from a female donor with multiple sclerosis, enrolled in a pregnancy study. This sample comprised peripheral blood, obtained after pregnancy.

CDR3 in amino acids: CASSRLSAPYNEQFF. CDR3 sequence (DNA): TGTGCCAGCAGCCGACTCTCCGCCCCTTACAATGAGCAGTTCTTC. The chain joins TRBV14 to TRBJ2-1; the D is unclear. The CDR3 loop spans 15 amino acids. Trimming stripped 4 bases from V and 4 bases from J, with 14 bases between. From germline, CDR1 is SGHDN and CDR2 FVKESK.